One sample yielded the 4 T cell receptor beta chains listed below, sequenced in a study of blood T cell repertoires in COVID-19. Some clones are missing from TCRdb's copy, which holds only in-frame ones; the method was immunoSEQ multiplex PCR. The sample records approximately 300,000 clones, approximately 90% being singletons. Sequences were obtained from PBMCs or T cells enriched from blood (not recorded which). These TCRs come from a woman between 18 and 29 years old who had recovered from COVID-19.

This chain connects TRBV6-4 to TRBJ2-3, with 10 bases identical to TRBD2. Germline CDR1 is MRHNA and CDR2 is SNTAGT. This CDR3 comprises 15 residues. V shed 4 bases, J shed 3 bases, and the junction held 4 bases outside the gene matches. The CDR3 nucleotides are TGTGCCAGCAGTGTGAGAGCGGGAGGGACAGATACGCAGTATTTT. Protein product: CASSVRAGGTDTQYF.

The genes are TRBV28 and TRBJ2-5; 9 bases map to TRBD2. Trimming removed 2 bases from V and 5 bases from J; junction bases left unmatched: 9. Germline CDR1 is MDHEN and CDR2 is SYDVKM. This CDR3 has 16 residues. This CDR3 is CASSLLTSGLPETQYF. The CDR3 region has the DNA TGTGCCAGCAGTTTACTGACTAGCGGACTACCTGAGACCCAGTACTTC.

The chain carries TRBV10-1 and TRBJ2-7, with 10 bases matching TRBD1. From germline, CDR1 is WNHNN and CDR2 SYGVQD (reference sequence). V lost 2 bases, J lost 2 bases, and 3 bases stayed unmatched. The CDR3 contains 15 residues. The CDR3: CASSEGTGETYEQYF. Written as DNA, the CDR3 is TGCGCCAGCAGTGAGGGGACAGGGGAGACCTACGAGCAGTACTTC.

The chain couples TRBV29-1 to TRBJ2-1, with a weak D call TRBD2 (6 bases). The germline V gene has CDR1 SQVTM and CDR2 ANQGSEA. With 0 bases removed from V and 3 bases from J, the gap between germline ends came to 9 bases. The CDR3 sequence is 14 residues long. CDR3 in DNA: TGCAGCGTTGAAGACATTAGCGGCTACAATGAGCAGTTCTTC. Protein product: CSVEDISGYNEQFF.